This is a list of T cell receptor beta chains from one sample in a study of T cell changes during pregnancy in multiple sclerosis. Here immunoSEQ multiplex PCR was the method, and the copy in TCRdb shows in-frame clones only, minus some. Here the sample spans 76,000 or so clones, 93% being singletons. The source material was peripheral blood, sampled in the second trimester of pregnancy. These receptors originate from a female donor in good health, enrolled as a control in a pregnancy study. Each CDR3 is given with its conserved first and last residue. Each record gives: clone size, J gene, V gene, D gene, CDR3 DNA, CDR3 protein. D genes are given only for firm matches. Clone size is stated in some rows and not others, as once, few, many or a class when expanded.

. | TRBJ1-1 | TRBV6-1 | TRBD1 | TGTGCCAGCAGTGCCGGGACAGAAACTGAAGCTTTCTTT | CASSAGTETEAFF
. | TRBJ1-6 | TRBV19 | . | TGTGCCAGTAGTGTCCAGGGGAGCTCCTATAATTCACCCCTCCACTTT | CASSVQGSSYNSPLHF
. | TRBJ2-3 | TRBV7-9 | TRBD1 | TGTGCCAGCGGGGACAGGGGCCCAGGGGGAGATACGCAGTATTTT | CASGDRGPGGDTQYF
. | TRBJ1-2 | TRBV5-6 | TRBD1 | TGTGCCAGCAGCTCGGACAGGGGGCTAAACTATGGCTACACCTTC | CASSSDRGLNYGYTF
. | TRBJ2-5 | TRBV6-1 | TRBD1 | TGTGCCAGCAAGGGACAGAAAACCCAAGAGACCCAGTACTTC | CASKGQKTQETQYF
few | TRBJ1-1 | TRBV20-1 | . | TGCAGCTCAGGGGCAAACACTGAAGCTTTCTTT | CSSGANTEAFF
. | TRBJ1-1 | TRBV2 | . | TGTGCCAGCAGTCCACTCACTGAAGCTTTCTTT | CASSPLTEAFF
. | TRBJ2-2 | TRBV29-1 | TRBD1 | TGCAGCGTGGATGGACAGGGAGCGAACACCGGGGAGCTGTTTTTT | CSVDGQGANTGELFF
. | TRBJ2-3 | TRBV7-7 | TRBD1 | TGTGCTAGCAGCCCGGACAGGGGTACAGATACGCAGTATTTT | CASSPDRGTDTQYF
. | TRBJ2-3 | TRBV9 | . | TGTGCCAGCAGCGTCTCTTTGGATACGCAGTATTTT | CASSVSLDTQYF
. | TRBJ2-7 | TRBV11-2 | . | TGTGCCAGCAGCTTAGTTCTTGGGGGGGGCCCCTACGAGCAGTACTTC | CASSLVLGGGPYEQYF
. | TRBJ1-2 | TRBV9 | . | TGTGCCAGCAGCGTAGGACTGTCTGGTGGCTACACCTTC | CASSVGLSGGYTF
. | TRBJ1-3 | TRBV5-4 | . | TGTGCCAGCAGCTTGGATTCAGGGACTGGAAACACCATATATTTT | CASSLDSGTGNTIYF
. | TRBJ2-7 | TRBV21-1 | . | TGTGCCAGCATGGGCCAGGGCTACGAGCAGTACTTC | CASMGQGYEQYF
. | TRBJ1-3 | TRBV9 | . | TGTGCCAGCAGCGTAGTTAACGTTGCCGAACTTCGTTCTGGAAACACCATATATTTT | CASSVVNVAELRSGNTIYF
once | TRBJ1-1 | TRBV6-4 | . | TGTGCCAGCAGTGACAGCGGGGCAGAGAACACTGAAGCTTTCTTT | CASSDSGAENTEAFF
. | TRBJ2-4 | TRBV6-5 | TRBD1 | TGTGCCAGCAGTGGACAGGGGGCGAGAAACATTCAGTACTTC | CASSGQGARNIQYF
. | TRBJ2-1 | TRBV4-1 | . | TGCGCCAGCAGCCAAGAAGGCGGTCTGGGTGAGCAGTTCTTC | CASSQEGGLGEQFF
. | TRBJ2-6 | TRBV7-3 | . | TGTGCCAGCAGCCCCGGAGGCTGGGCCAACGTCCTGACTTTC | CASSPGGWANVLTF
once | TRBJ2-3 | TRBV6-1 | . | TGTGCCAGCAGTGATTGGGGCGATGGGGGGGATACGCAGTATTTT | CASSDWGDGGDTQYF
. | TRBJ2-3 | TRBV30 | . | TGTGCCTGGGGGGGGAGCACAGATACGCAGTATTTT | CAWGGSTDTQYF
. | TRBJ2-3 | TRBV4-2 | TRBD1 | TGTGCCAGCAGCCCTCATGAGGGGGCCGGCACAGATACGCAGTATTTT | CASSPHEGAGTDTQYF
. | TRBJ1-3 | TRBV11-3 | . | TGTGCCAGCAGCTTATCACAGGGCACGGCGGACACCATATATTTT | CASSLSQGTADTIYF
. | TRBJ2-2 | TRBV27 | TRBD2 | TGTGCCAGCAGTAGGAGCGGGGGGATCACCGGGGAGCTGTTTTTT | CASSRSGGITGELFF
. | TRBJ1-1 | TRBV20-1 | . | TGCAGTGCTAGTAAGGAGACTGAAGCTTTCTTT | CSASKETEAFF
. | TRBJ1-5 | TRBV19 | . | TGTGCCAGTAGTCCGGGACATTATGGCAATCAGCCCCAGCATTTT | CASSPGHYGNQPQHF
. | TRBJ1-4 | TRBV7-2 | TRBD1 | TGTGCCAGCAGCTCAACCGGGACAGGTTTCGAAAAACTGTTTTTT | CASSSTGTGFEKLFF
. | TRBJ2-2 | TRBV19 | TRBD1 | TGTGCCAGTCTGACAGGGACATCGAACACCGGGGAGCTGTTTTTT | CASLTGTSNTGELFF
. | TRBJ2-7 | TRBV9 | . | TGTGCCAGCAGCGTTACTATGACTCCCCCGGCCGGCGAGCAGTACTTC | CASSVTMTPPAGEQYF